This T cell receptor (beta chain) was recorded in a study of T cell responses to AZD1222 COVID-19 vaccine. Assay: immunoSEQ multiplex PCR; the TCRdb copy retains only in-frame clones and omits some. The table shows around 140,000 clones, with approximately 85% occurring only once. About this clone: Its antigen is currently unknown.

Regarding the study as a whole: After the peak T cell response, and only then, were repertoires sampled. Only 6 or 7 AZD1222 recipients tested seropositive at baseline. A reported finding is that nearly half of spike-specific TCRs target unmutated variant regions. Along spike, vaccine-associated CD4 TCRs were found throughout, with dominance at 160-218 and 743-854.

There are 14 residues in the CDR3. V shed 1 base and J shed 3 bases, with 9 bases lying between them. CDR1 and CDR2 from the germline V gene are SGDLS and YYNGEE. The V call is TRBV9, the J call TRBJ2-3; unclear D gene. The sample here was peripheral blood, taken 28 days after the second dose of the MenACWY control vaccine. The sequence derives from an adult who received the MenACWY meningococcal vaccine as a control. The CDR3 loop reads CASSVSSPTDTQYF. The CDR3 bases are TGTGCCAGCAGCGTAAGCAGTCCGACAGATACGCAGTATTTT.